This T cell receptor beta chain was recovered during a study of identifying expanded T cells in peripheral blood. Assay: immunoSEQ multiplex PCR; the TCRdb copy retains only in-frame clones and omits some. The data hold some 93,000 clones, with around 90% observed a single time. Germline CDR1 reads MNHEY; CDR2 reads SMNVEV (reference sequence). J was trimmed by 1 base and V by 5 bases; bases with no gene match: 3. CDR3 length: 15 residues. On this clone: Its specificity is unknown.

Healthy donors had no documented immune events, such as infections, while sampled. Study-wide results and caveats: Over approximately two and four weeks, about 15 and 19 clones changed, versus 1.2 between replicates. Roughly two-week clone count variance significantly increased as total template count grew.

This receptor was identified in a person between 18 and 75 years old in good health. This chain joins TRBV27 and TRBJ1-5, with 9 bases aligning to TRBD1. Material: blood. CDR3 region: CASSPGTGSNQPQHF. The CDR3 nucleotides are TGTGCCAGCAGTCCGGGGACAGGGAGCAATCAGCCCCAGCATTTT.